Shown below are 6 T cell receptor beta chains from a single sample sequenced in a study of T cells in Graves' hyperthyroidism and ophthalmopathy. It was RNA transcripts that yielded the amplified TCR beta CDR3 regions. The primer set for the first-round RT-PCR of the TCR CDR3 was HTBI. TCRdb redid the calling of the multiplex PCR reads with MiXCR, one entry per CDR3 protein. The data contain more than 350,000 distinct CDR3 sequences, approximately 15% of them singletons. The sample comprised blood. These receptors were collected from a woman aged 30 to 39 with Graves' hyperthyroidism.

This rearrangement joins TRBV10-3 to TRBJ1-3, with D possibly being TRBD1 (6 bases). Trimming took 7 bases from V and 2 from J, leaving 12 bases between them. CDR1 is ENHRY and CDR2 is SYGVKD in the germline V gene. The CDR3 runs 14 residues. CDR3 bases: TGTGCCATCAACACAGGGTTGGCTGGAAACACCATATATTTT. Amino acid sequence: CAINTGLAGNTIYF.

This clonotype has only a few counts. The chain employs TRBV6-5 and TRBJ1-4; tentatively, D is TRBD1 (5 bases). The CDR3 runs 15 residues. The ends were cut back, 2 bases at V and 8 bases at J, with 15 bases in the middle. Germline V CDR1 and CDR2: MNHEY, SVGAGI. CDR3 sequence reads: CASSYPQGLGEKLFF. Written as DNA, the CDR3 is TGTGCCAGCAGTTACCCTCAGGGACTTGGAGAAAAACTGTTTTTT.

The CDR3 nucleotides are TGTGCCAGCTCATCTTTACCCTCCACAGATACGCAGTATTTT. As protein: CASSSLPSTDTQYF. The rearrangement links TRBV18 to TRBJ2-3; D is uncertain. V lost 5 bases and J lost 2, with 11 bases in between. This CDR3 has 14 residues. CDR1 is KGHSH and CDR2 is LQKENI in the germline V gene.

This clonotype has only a few counts. The V call is TRBV19, the J call TRBJ2-1, with TRBD2 matching over 10 bases. The CDR3 runs to 18 residues. V shed 4 bases, J shed 8 bases, and the junction held 17 bases outside the gene matches. Germline CDR1 is LNHDA and CDR2 is SQIVND (reference sequence). CDR3 sequence (DNA): TGTGCCAGTAGTACCCGGCCGGGACTAGCGCTGAGCGGAGATGAGCAGTTCTTC. This translates into CASSTRPGLALSGDEQFF.

The gene calls are TRBV4-1 and TRBJ2-7, with D uncertain. The CDR3 extends over 17 amino acids. CDR1 is MGHRA and CDR2 is YSYEKL in the germline V gene. V was trimmed by 0 bases and J by 0 bases, leaving 15 bases between them. CDR3 nucleotides: TGCGCCAGCAGCCAAGATCTGGCCAGGCGGATCTCCTACGAGCAGTACTTC. Its translation: CASSQDLARRISYEQYF.

This chain joins TRBV19 and TRBJ2-1; D might be TRBD1 (5 bases). The V and J ends lost 6 bases and 0 bases respectively, with 12 bases between them. Germline V gene sequence: CDR1 LNHDA, CDR2 SQIVND (reference sequence). This CDR3 has 15 amino acids. DNA for the CDR3: TGTGCCAGTAGAAAGGGGCTCTCCTCCTACAATGAGCAGTTCTTC. This codes for CASRKGLSSYNEQFF.